What follows are 9 T cell receptor beta chains derived from one specimen sequenced in a study of human T cells and chemical hapten exposure. Using its own MiXCR run on the RACE reads, TCRdb lists one record per CDR3 protein. The repertoire holds some 65,000 distinct CDR3 sequences, with about 6% as singletons. Time point denoted: healthy volunteer bleed at 6 weeks. Total RNA came from unfractionated whole blood. The sequencing sample was made of whole blood. These receptors all come from a female donor in good health. Some clones in this sample may be carry-over from other donors' samples.

This clonotype came up a few times. The chain combines TRBV10-1 with TRBJ2-5, with D uncertain. Germline loops: CDR1 WNHNN, CDR2 SYGVQD (reference sequence). Trimming left V 7 bases short and J 5 bases short, with 20 bases between. This CDR3 is 15 amino acids long. CDR3 region: CASTIGRTPRETQYF. The CDR3 DNA reads TGCGCCAGCACTATAGGCCGAACCCCCCGGGAGACCCAGTACTTC.

In its sample, this clonotype was seen many times. The chain couples TRBV2 to TRBJ2-3, with 10 bases lining up with TRBD2. The V gene's germline CDR1 is SNHLY and CDR2 FYNNEI. This CDR3 region has 15 residues. The V segment lost 5 bases and the J segment 4 bases; nucleotides outside the gene matches: 6. The CDR3 reads CASSTEAGGPDTQYF. CDR3 coding DNA: TGTGCCAGCAGTACAGAAGCGGGAGGGCCAGATACGCAGTATTTT. The full variable domain, rest sourced from reference TRBV2 and TRBJ2-3, is EPEVTQTPSHQVTQMGQEVILRCVPISNHLYFYWYRQILGQKVEFLVSFYNNEISEKSEIFDDQFSVERPDGSNFTLKIRSTKLEDSAMYFCASSTEAGGPDTQYFGPGTRLTVL.

The genes are TRBV28 and TRBJ2-1, with 7 positions matching TRBD2. J was trimmed by 6 bases and V by 2 bases; bases with no gene match: 4. The V gene's germline CDR1 is MDHEN and CDR2 SYDVKM. The CDR3 contains 14 residues. The CDR3 coding sequence is TGTGCCAGCAGTTTAGCGGGAGTGGGCAATGAGCAGTTCTTC. Translation: CASSLAGVGNEQFF.

This clonotype was picked up a small number of times. The genes are TRBV20-1 and TRBJ2-6, with 7 bases identical to TRBD1. V trimming: 6 bases; J trimming: 2 bases; junction bases outside the gene matches: 10. The V gene's germline CDR1 is DFQATT and CDR2 SNEGSKA (reference sequence). CDR3 length equals 16 residues. CDR3 in amino acids: CSARAGGSTGANVLTF. The CDR3 DNA sequence: TGCAGTGCCAGGGCAGGGGGTTCTACTGGGGCCAACGTCCTGACTTTC.

With respect to this clonotype: One end of the junction is discordant with germline, which a read error may explain. The chain couples TRBV9 to TRBJ2-1, with a tentative D call TRBD2 (6 bases). Germline V CDR1 and CDR2: SGDLS, YYNGEE. The length of the CDR3 is 16 residues. The CDR3 DNA reads TGTGCCAGCAGCGCAAGTAGCGGCAGCTCCTTCAATGAGCAGTTCTTC. Translated, it gives CASSASSGSSFNEQFF.

In its sample, this clonotype was seen many times. The gene calls are TRBV20-1 and TRBJ2-2; 8 bases match TRBD1. Germline CDR1 and CDR2: DFQATT and SNEGSKA (reference sequence). The CDR3 is 15 amino acids. V shed 3 bases, J shed 4 bases, and the junction held 7 bases outside the gene matches. The DNA of the CDR3 is TGCAGTGCTAGTCGCGTGACAGGGGTCACCGGGGAGCTGTTTTTT. It yields the protein CSASRVTGVTGELFF.

This clonotype has only a few counts. V and J are TRBV7-9 and TRBJ2-3; unclear D gene. Trimming removed 4 bases at V and 6 bases at J, with 14 bases between. Germline V gives CDR1 SEHNR, CDR2 FQNEAQ (reference sequence). This CDR3 has 14 amino acids. The CDR3 loop reads CASSSLLRRDTQYF. In DNA, the CDR3 is TGTGCCAGCAGCTCTCTTCTCAGGCGGGATACGCAGTATTTT.

There are a few counts of this clonotype. This chain joins TRBV7-9 and TRBJ2-1; either TRBD1 or TRBD2 may supply D (5 bases each). The V end lost 2 bases, the J end lost 5 bases, and 19 bases lay between the germline ends. The CDR3 is 17 residues long. Germline lookup yields CDR1 SEHNR and CDR2 FQNEAQ (reference sequence). The CDR3 sequence is CASSLFPGLAFDNEQFF. CDR3 bases: TGTGCCAGCAGCTTATTCCCGGGGCTAGCATTTGACAATGAGCAGTTCTTC.

Notes on this clonotype: One end of the junction fails to match germline, which may point to a read error. The chain has TRBV11-2 and TRBJ2-3, with D tentatively TRBD2 (6 bases). CDR1 is SGHAT and CDR2 is FQNNGV in the germline V gene. The CDR3 runs to 13 residues. CDR3 bases: TGTGCCAGCAGCCCCCTTAAGGCGGGACTCTCACATTTT. Its protein product is CASSPLKAGLSHF.